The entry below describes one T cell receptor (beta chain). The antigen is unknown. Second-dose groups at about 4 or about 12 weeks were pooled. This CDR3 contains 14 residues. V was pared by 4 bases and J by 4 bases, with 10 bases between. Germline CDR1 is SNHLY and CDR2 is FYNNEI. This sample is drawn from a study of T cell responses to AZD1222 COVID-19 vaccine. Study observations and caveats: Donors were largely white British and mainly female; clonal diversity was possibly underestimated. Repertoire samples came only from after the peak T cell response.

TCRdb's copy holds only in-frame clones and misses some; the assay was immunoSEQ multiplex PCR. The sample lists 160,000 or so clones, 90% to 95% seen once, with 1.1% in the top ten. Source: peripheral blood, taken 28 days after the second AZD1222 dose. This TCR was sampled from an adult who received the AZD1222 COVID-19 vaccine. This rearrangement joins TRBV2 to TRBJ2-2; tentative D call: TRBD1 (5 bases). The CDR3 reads CASSAGHSTGELFF. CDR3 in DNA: TGTGCCAGCAGTGCTGGACACTCCACCGGGGAGCTGTTTTTT.